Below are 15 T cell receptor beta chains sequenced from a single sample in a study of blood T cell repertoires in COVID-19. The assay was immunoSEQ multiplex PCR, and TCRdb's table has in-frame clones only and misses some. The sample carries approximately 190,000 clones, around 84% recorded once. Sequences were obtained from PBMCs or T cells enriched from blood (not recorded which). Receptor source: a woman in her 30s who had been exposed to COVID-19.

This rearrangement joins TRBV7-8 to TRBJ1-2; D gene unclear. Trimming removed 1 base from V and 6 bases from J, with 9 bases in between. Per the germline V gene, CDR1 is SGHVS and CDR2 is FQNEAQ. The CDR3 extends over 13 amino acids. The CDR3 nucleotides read TGTGCCAGCAGCTTAGAACGGAGGAATGGCTACACCTTC. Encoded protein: CASSLERRNGYTF.

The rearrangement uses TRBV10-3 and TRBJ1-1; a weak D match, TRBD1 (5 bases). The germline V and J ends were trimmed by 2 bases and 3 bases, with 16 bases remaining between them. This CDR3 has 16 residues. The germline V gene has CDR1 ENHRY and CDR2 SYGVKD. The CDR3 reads CAISERVGGADTEAFF. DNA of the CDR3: TGTGCCATCAGTGAGAGGGTCGGCGGGGCGGACACTGAAGCTTTCTTT.

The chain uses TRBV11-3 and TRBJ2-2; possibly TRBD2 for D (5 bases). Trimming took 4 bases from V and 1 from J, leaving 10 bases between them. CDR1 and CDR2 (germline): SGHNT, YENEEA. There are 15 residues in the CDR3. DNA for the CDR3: TGTGCCAGCAGCTCGGAGGCCGGGAACACCGGGGAGCTGTTTTTT. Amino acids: CASSSEAGNTGELFF.

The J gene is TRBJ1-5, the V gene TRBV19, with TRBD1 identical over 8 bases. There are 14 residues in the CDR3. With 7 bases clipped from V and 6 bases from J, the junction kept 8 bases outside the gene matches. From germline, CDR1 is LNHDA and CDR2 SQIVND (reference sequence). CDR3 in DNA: TGTGCCAGTACGGCCACAGGGGGTACTCAGCCCCAGCATTTT. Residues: CASTATGGTQPQHF.

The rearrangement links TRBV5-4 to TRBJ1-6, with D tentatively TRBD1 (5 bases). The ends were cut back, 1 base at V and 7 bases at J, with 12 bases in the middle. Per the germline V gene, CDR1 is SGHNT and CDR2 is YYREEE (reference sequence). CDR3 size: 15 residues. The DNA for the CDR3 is TGTGCCAGCAGCTTGCGGAGGGGCTCGAATTCACCCCTCCACTTT. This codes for CASSLRRGSNSPLHF.

The CDR3 loop is CASSSGLAAVEQFF. The CDR3 nucleotides are TGTGCCAGCAGCAGCGGACTAGCGGCGGTAGAGCAGTTCTTC. This sequence joins TRBV7-2 and TRBJ2-1; 10 nucleotides align to TRBD2. V shed 5 bases, J shed 10 bases, and the junction held 8 bases outside the gene matches. This CDR3 contains 14 residues. Germline lookup yields CDR1 SGHTA and CDR2 FQGNSA.

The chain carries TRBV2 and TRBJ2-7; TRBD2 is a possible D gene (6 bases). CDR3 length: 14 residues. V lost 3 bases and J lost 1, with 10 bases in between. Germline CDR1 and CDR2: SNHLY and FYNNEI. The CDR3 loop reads CASSDGTESYEQYF. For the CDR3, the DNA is TGTGCCAGCAGTGACGGGACTGAGTCCTACGAGCAGTACTTC.

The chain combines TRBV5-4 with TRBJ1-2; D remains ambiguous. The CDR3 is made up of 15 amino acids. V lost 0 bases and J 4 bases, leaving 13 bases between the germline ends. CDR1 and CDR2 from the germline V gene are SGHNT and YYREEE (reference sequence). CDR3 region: CASSLVVGQTYGYTF. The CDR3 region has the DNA TGTGCCAGCAGCTTGGTTGTCGGTCAAACCTATGGCTACACCTTC.

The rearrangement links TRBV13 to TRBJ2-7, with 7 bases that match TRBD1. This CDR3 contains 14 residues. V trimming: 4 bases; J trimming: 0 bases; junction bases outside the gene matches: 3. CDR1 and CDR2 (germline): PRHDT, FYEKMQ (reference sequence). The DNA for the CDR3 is TGTGCCAGCAGCTCCCGGGACAGCTCCTACGAGCAGTACTTC. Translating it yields CASSSRDSSYEQYF.

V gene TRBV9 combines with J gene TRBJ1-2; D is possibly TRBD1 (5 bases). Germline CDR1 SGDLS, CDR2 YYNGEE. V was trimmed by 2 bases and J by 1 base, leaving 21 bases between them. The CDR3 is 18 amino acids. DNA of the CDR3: TGTGCCAGCAGCGTGGAGCCGGGGGTCAGTCAAATTAACTATGGCTACACCTTC. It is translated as CASSVEPGVSQINYGYTF.

This CDR3 is CASSVGQGDRGYTF. CDR3 DNA sequence: TGTGCCAGCAGCGTGGGACAGGGGGATAGGGGCTACACCTTC. The gene calls are TRBV9 and TRBJ1-2; 11 nucleotides match TRBD1. V was pared by 2 bases and J by 8 bases, with 5 bases of the junction left unmatched. Germline CDR1 SGDLS, CDR2 YYNGEE. The CDR3 length is 14 residues.

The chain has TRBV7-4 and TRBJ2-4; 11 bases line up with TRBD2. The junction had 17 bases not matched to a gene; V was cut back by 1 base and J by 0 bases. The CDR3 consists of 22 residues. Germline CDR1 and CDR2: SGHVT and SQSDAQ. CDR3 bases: TGTGCCAGCAGCTTAGGCAAGACCTCGGGACTAGCGGTGACAGTAGCCAAAAACATTCAGTACTTC. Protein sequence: CASSLGKTSGLAVTVAKNIQYF.

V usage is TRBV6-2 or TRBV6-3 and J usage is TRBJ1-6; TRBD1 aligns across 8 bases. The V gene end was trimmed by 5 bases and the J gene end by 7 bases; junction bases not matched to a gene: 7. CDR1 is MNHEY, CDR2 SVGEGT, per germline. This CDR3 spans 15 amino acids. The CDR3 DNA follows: TGTGCCAGCAGTCCCGGACAGGGCCGCAATTCACCCCTCCACTTT. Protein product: CASSPGQGRNSPLHF.

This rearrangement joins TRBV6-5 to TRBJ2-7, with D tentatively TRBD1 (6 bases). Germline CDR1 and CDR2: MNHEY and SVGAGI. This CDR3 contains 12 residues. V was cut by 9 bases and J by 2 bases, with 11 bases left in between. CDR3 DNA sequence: TGTGCCAGACCGGGACAAACCTACGAGCAGTACTTC. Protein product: CARPGQTYEQYF.

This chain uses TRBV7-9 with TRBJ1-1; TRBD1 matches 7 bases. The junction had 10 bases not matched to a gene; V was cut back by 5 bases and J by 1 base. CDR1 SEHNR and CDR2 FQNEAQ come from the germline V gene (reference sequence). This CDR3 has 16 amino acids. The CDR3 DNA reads TGTGCCAGCAGCAAGCCAGAGGGACAGCCGAACACTGAAGCTTTCTTT. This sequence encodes CASSKPEGQPNTEAFF.